Presented here are 26 T cell receptor beta chains from one specimen sequenced in a study of cytomegalovirus exposure and HLA in healthy donors. PCR involved 60 Vbeta and 13 Jbeta primers. Generated by immunoSEQ multiplex PCR, the TCRdb table keeps only in-frame clones and is missing some. Here the sample spans just over 85,000 clones, 76% being singletons. Sequencing input: PBMCs. These receptors were obtained from a middle-aged man in good health and CMV-seronegative.

This chain uses TRBV30 with TRBJ1-1, with TRBD1 identical over 10 bases. This CDR3 region has 13 residues. The trim removed 4 bases at V and 11 bases at J, leaving 10 bases unmatched. CDR1 is GTSNPN, CDR2 SVGIG, per germline (reference sequence). CDR3 in amino acids: CAWKTGGAFQAFF. For the CDR3, the DNA is TGTGCCTGGAAGACAGGGGGCGCTTTCCAGGCTTTCTTT.

The chain recombines TRBV30 with TRBJ2-7, with unresolved D. This CDR3 has 11 amino acids. The germline gives CDR1 GTSNPN, CDR2 SVGIG (reference sequence). The ends were cut back, 2 bases at V and 3 bases at J, with 5 bases in the middle. CDR3 bases: TGTGCCTGGAGTCCAGGCTACGAGCAGTACTTC. Translation: CAWSPGYEQYF.

The chain links TRBV2 to TRBJ2-5, with D possibly matching TRBD2 (7 bases). Germline V gene lookup returns CDR1 SNHLY and CDR2 FYNNEI. The CDR3 extends over 15 amino acids. The ends were cut back, 8 bases at V and 3 bases at J, with 19 bases in the middle. CDR3 DNA sequence: TGTGCCAGCCGCCGGGGCTCGGGGGGCGAAGAGACCCAGTACTTC. This gives the protein CASRRGSGGEETQYF. The full variable domain, completed using reference TRBV2 and TRBJ2-5, is EPEVTQTPSHQVTQMGQEVILRCVPISNHLYFYWYRQILGQKVEFLVSFYNNEISEKSEIFDDQFSVERPDGSNFTLKIRSTKLEDSAMYFCASRRGSGGEETQYFGPGTRLLVL.

This chain uses TRBV11-1 with TRBJ2-7; 8 bases fit TRBD1. After removal of 4 bases from V and 5 bases from J, the junction contained 7 bases not matched to a gene. There are 14 residues in the CDR3. The germline V gene encodes CDR1 SGHAT and CDR2 FQDESV (reference sequence). In DNA form, the CDR3 reads TGTGCCAGCAGCTCTCCGGGACAGGCAAACGAGCAGTACTTC. Its protein is CASSSPGQANEQYF. Full variable domain (remainder filled in from reference TRBV11-1 and TRBJ2-7): EAEVAQSPRYKITEKSQAVAFWCDPISGHATLYWYRQILGQGPELLVQFQDESVVDDSQLPKDRFSAERLKGVDSTLKIQPAELGDSAMYLCASSSPGQANEQYFGPGTRLTVT.

V usage is TRBV4-3 and J usage is TRBJ2-7, with D perhaps TRBD1 (6 bases). Germline CDR1 and CDR2: LGHNA and YSLEER. V lost 4 bases, J lost 3 bases, and 10 bases lay in between. The CDR3 is 13 residues long. The CDR3 sequence: CASSRDIRYEQYF. In DNA form, the CDR3 reads TGCGCCAGCAGCCGGGACATCCGCTACGAGCAGTACTTC.

The genes are TRBV6-5 and TRBJ2-2; D not resolved. The CDR3 runs to 16 residues. Germline CDR1 reads MNHEY; CDR2 reads SVGAGI. Trimming stripped 2 bases from V and 5 bases from J, with 15 bases between. This chain's CDR3 is CASSYRRSGGTGELFF. The DNA for the CDR3 is TGTGCCAGCAGTTACAGGCGGTCGGGTGGGACCGGGGAGCTGTTTTTT.

The chain uses TRBV7-8 and TRBJ2-5; maybe TRBD2 (6 bases). The germline V and J ends were trimmed by 5 bases and 1 base, with 14 bases remaining between them. This CDR3 spans 15 amino acids. Germline loops: CDR1 SGHVS, CDR2 FQNEAQ. This chain's CDR3 is CASSARLDFQETQYF. CDR3 bases: TGTGCCAGCAGCGCCCGACTAGATTTCCAAGAGACCCAGTACTTC.

V usage is TRBV7-2 and J usage is TRBJ1-5; D call uncertain. The CDR3 has 13 amino acids. Trimming took off 7 bases at V and 7 bases at J, with 14 bases between the two ends. Germline V gene sequence: CDR1 SGHTA, CDR2 FQGNSA. The DNA of the CDR3 is TGTGCCAGCAACGGCAGAGGGCAACAGCCCCAGCATTTT. Amino acid sequence: CASNGRGQQPQHF.

CDR3 bases: TGTGCCAGCAGACGGGACAGGGGGCCGGATGGCTACACCTTC. Encoded protein: CASRRDRGPDGYTF. The chain uses TRBV27 and TRBJ1-2; 12 positions agree with TRBD1. CDR1 MNHEY and CDR2 SMNVEV come from the germline V gene (reference sequence). This CDR3 has 14 residues. V dropped 6 bases and J dropped 6; count of bases not matched to a gene: 5.

This clone was counted a few times. The chain combines TRBV5-1 with TRBJ1-2; D is undetermined. CDR3 length equals 13 residues. Trimming removed 0 bases from V and 4 bases from J, with 7 bases in between. Germline lookup yields CDR1 SGHRS and CDR2 YFSETQ. The CDR3 sequence is CASSLGLLYGYTF. The CDR3 DNA is TGCGCCAGCAGCTTGGGTCTACTCTATGGCTACACCTTC.

This chain uses TRBV2 with TRBJ1-1; D possibly corresponds to TRBD1 (5 bases). The CDR3 consists of 16 residues. The V gene lost 7 bases and the J gene lost 5 bases, with 23 bases spanning the gap. CDR1 and CDR2 (germline): SNHLY, FYNNEI. The CDR3 here is CASTLRGGTGGTEAFF. Here the CDR3 DNA reads TGTGCCAGCACCCTTAGAGGCGGGACGGGGGGGACTGAAGCTTTCTTT.

This clone was seen just once. This sequence joins TRBV29-1 and TRBJ1-2; 9 bases are a match to TRBD1. This CDR3 region has 15 residues. J lost 4 bases, V lost 7 bases, and 13 bases had no gene match. Germline V CDR1 and CDR2: SQVTM, ANQGSEA. CDR3 nucleotides: TGCAGCGCGACGGGACAGGGTACTACTACCTATGGCTACACCTTC. It yields the protein CSATGQGTTTYGYTF. Variable domain in full (rest from reference TRBV29-1 and TRBJ1-2): SAVISQKPSRDICQRGTSLTIQCQVDSQVTMMFWYRQQPGQSLTLIATANQGSEATYESGFVIDKFPISRPNLTFSTLTVSNMSPEDSSIYLCSATGQGTTTYGYTFGSGTRLTVV.

The gene calls are TRBV9 and TRBJ2-2, with TRBD1 matching over 10 bases. Germline assignment: CDR1 SGDLS and CDR2 YYNGEE. Germline trimming cut 0 bases from V and 6 bases from J; bases unmatched to any gene: 5. The CDR3 sequence is 16 residues long. The CDR3 loop is CASSVGDRGGPGELFF. As DNA, the CDR3 is TGTGCCAGCAGCGTAGGGGACAGGGGAGGCCCCGGGGAGCTGTTTTTT.

This chain uses TRBV14 with TRBJ1-2; D might be TRBD1 (5 bases). This CDR3 region has 14 residues. The V gene's germline CDR1 is SGHDN and CDR2 FVKESK. V was pared by 4 bases and J by 7 bases, with 16 bases between. DNA for the CDR3: TGTGCCAGCAGCCGGGGCGGGGCCCAGGGTGGCTACACCTTC. As protein: CASSRGGAQGGYTF.

The rearrangement joins TRBV7-2 to TRBJ2-7; D call uncertain. V was clipped by 3 bases and J by 2 bases, with 8 bases between them. Germline assignment: CDR1 SGHTA and CDR2 FQGNSA. The CDR3 covers 13 residues. The CDR3 reads CASSFSSTYEQYF. CDR3 bases: TGTGCCAGCAGCTTTAGTAGCACCTACGAGCAGTACTTC.

This clone was seen a handful of times. The chain couples TRBV5-5 to TRBJ2-3, with TRBD1 matching 8 bases. Germline CDR1 and CDR2: SGHKS and YYEKEE (reference sequence). The CDR3 totals 17 residues. The V segment lost 3 bases and the J segment 0 bases; nucleotides outside the gene matches: 9. CDR3 amino acids: CASSSRLGTGSTDTQYF. The CDR3, as DNA: TGTGCCAGCAGCTCCCGCCTAGGGACAGGAAGCACAGATACGCAGTATTTT.

The CDR3 DNA reads as TGTGCCAGCAGCTTCCTCAGGGGGTCAGGCTACACCTTC. Translating gives CASSFLRGSGYTF. V is TRBV7-2 and J is TRBJ1-2, with 7 bases fitting TRBD1. From germline, CDR1 is SGHTA and CDR2 FQGNSA. The V gene end was trimmed by 3 bases and the J gene end by 8 bases; junction bases not matched to a gene: 6. CDR3 length: 13 residues.

This clone occurred once. This chain connects TRBV7-3 to TRBJ1-1; D unresolved. Germline V CDR1 and CDR2: SGHTA, FQGTGA. The CDR3 covers 15 residues. Trimming removed 5 bases at V and 3 bases at J, with 16 bases between. DNA of the CDR3: TGTGCCAGCAGCGACTTAACGCCAAAGCACACTGAAGCTTTCTTT. Its translation is CASSDLTPKHTEAFF.

This chain uses TRBV10-3 with TRBJ2-2; a weak D match, TRBD2 (6 bases). The germline gives CDR1 ENHRY, CDR2 SYGVKD. The V end was cut by 7 bases, the J end by 3 bases, with 12 bases between. The CDR3 is made up of 14 amino acids. The CDR3, as DNA: TGTGCCATCACTAGGACGGGAGACACCGGGGAGCTGTTTTTT. It translates to CAITRTGDTGELFF.

This chain links TRBV11-2 with TRBJ2-7; the match to TRBD1 covers 8 bases. The CDR3 is 13 residues long. Trimming took 2 bases from V and 5 from J; bases not matched to a gene: 2. Germline lookup yields CDR1 SGHAT and CDR2 FQNNGV. The CDR3 is CASSLPGGHEQYF. The CDR3 nucleotides read TGTGCCAGCAGCTTACCAGGGGGCCACGAGCAGTACTTC.

J is TRBJ1-4 and V is TRBV5-4; 7 bases match TRBD1. The CDR3 contains 14 residues. V was clipped by 4 bases and J by 6 bases; unmatched bases: 6. Germline V gives CDR1 SGHNT, CDR2 YYREEE (reference sequence). Written as DNA, the CDR3 is TGTGCCAGCAGCATACAGGGGCCTGATGAAAAACTGTTTTTT. Translating it yields CASSIQGPDEKLFF.

This chain connects TRBV6-1 to TRBJ2-1; TRBD2 matches 9 bases. Germline CDR1 is MNHNS and CDR2 is SASEGT. The V segment lost 3 bases and the J segment 4 bases; nucleotides outside the gene matches: 4. The CDR3 is 15 residues long. CDR3 in DNA: TGTGCCAGCAGTGACGGCGGGGGGGGATACAATGAGCAGTTCTTC. Protein sequence: CASSDGGGGYNEQFF.

The chain joins TRBV7-2 to TRBJ2-1, with a weak D call TRBD1 (6 bases). This CDR3 is 11 amino acids long. CDR1 is SGHTA and CDR2 is FQGNSA in the germline V gene. V was clipped by 4 bases and J by 11 bases, with 9 bases between them. The CDR3 is CASSSTGKQFF. CDR3 nucleotides: TGTGCCAGCAGCTCGACAGGTAAGCAGTTCTTC.

This clone was observed a handful of times. V usage is TRBV4-3 and J usage is TRBJ1-5; possible D gene TRBD1, 5 bases. The CDR3 extends over 15 amino acids. V lost 6 bases and J lost 6, with 18 bases in between. CDR1 and CDR2 from the germline V gene are LGHNA and YSLEER. This chain's CDR3 is CASSPDRLLGQPQHF. The CDR3 nucleotides are TGCGCCAGCAGTCCTGACAGATTGTTGGGTCAGCCCCAGCATTTT.

The chain is built from TRBV15 and TRBJ2-1, with D possibly being TRBD2 (6 bases). Trimming stripped 6 bases from V and 0 bases from J, with 9 bases between. In germline, CDR1 is LNHNV, CDR2 YYDKDF (reference sequence). The CDR3 loop spans 14 amino acids. The CDR3 loop reads CATRFGGSYNEQFF. CDR3 sequence (DNA): TGTGCCACCAGATTCGGGGGCTCCTACAATGAGCAGTTCTTC.

This chain connects TRBV19 to TRBJ2-3; 7 nucleotides align to TRBD1. The trim removed 3 bases at V and 2 bases at J, leaving 5 bases unmatched. The CDR3 covers 15 residues. Germline values: CDR1 LNHDA, CDR2 SQIVND (reference sequence). The CDR3 here is CASSIPTGFTDTQYF. The DNA of the CDR3 is TGTGCCAGTAGTATTCCGACAGGGTTCACAGATACGCAGTATTTT. Full variable domain (rest looked up from reference TRBV19 and TRBJ2-3): DGGITQSPKYLFRKEGQNVTLSCEQNLNHDAMYWYRQDPGQGLRLIYYSQIVNDFQKGDIAEGYSVSREKKESFPLTVTSAQKNPTAFYLCASSIPTGFTDTQYFGPGTRLTVL.